These T cell receptor beta chains were read from a single sample in a study of cytomegalovirus exposure and HLA in healthy donors. Profiling relied on immunoSEQ multiplex PCR, and the TCRdb table lists in-frame clones only, not all of them. The sample includes approximately 190,000 clones, 70% to 80% seen only once; the top ten take roughly 2.1%. Material for sequencing was PBMCs. These TCRs come from a woman aged 25 to 45 in good health and CMV-seropositive. Each CDR3 is given with its conserved first and last residue. Each record gives: clone size, J gene, D gene, V gene, CDR3 DNA, CDR3 protein. A D gene is named only where the DNA matches it firmly. Expanded clones are given a class, and other clones once, few, many or no size at all.

size: .
J: TRBJ2-2
D: TRBD2
V: TRBV6-5
DNA: TGTGCCAGCAGTATGGGACTAGCGGATCGGGAGCTGTTTTTT
CDR3: CASSMGLADRELFF

size: .
J: TRBJ2-1
D: TRBD1
V: TRBV18
DNA: TGTGCCAGCTCACCACTACAGGGGACGTACAATGAGCAGTTCTTC
CDR3: CASSPLQGTYNEQFF

size: .
J: TRBJ2-7
D: .
V: TRBV28
DNA: TGTGCCAGCGGCCCGTTCCACGAGCAGTACTTC
CDR3: CASGPFHEQYF

size: .
J: TRBJ2-5
D: .
V: TRBV11-2
DNA: TGTGCCAGCAGCTTAGTGTGGGGCGTGGAGACCCAGTACTTC
CDR3: CASSLVWGVETQYF

size: .
J: TRBJ2-4
D: .
V: TRBV25-1
DNA: TGTGCCAGCAGTGAATATGTTAGTTCGGGCATTCAGTACTTC
CDR3: CASSEYVSSGIQYF

size: few
J: TRBJ2-3
D: TRBD1
V: TRBV10-3
DNA: TGTGCCATCAGGACGCCGGGACAGGGGGATAGTACAGATACGCAGTATTTT
CDR3: CAIRTPGQGDSTDTQYF

size: .
J: TRBJ2-1
D: .
V: TRBV5-6
DNA: TGTGCCAGCAGCTTGATACGTCAGGGGAGTTACAATGAGCAGTTCTTC
CDR3: CASSLIRQGSYNEQFF

size: few
J: TRBJ2-1
D: .
V: TRBV18
DNA: TGTGCCAGCTCACCAGGGACACCTAAGAATGAGCAGTTCTTC
CDR3: CASSPGTPKNEQFF

size: .
J: TRBJ2-3
D: .
V: TRBV6-5
DNA: TGTGCCAGCAGCCTCACAACAGGGTTAGATACGCAGTATTTT
CDR3: CASSLTTGLDTQYF

size: .
J: TRBJ2-1
D: .
V: TRBV19
DNA: TGTGCCAGTAGTCCATCGACAGTCTCCAATGAGCAGTTCTTC
CDR3: CASSPSTVSNEQFF

size: .
J: TRBJ1-1
D: TRBD1
V: TRBV4-2
DNA: TGTGCCAGCAGCCCCGGACAGGGGGCATCCCCCCTGGGGACTGAAGCTTTCTTT
CDR3: CASSPGQGASPLGTEAFF

size: .
J: TRBJ2-3
D: TRBD2
V: TRBV7-6
DNA: TGTGCCAGCAGCTTAGGGCTGGCGGGAGGGCAAGATACGCAGTATTTT
CDR3: CASSLGLAGGQDTQYF

size: .
J: TRBJ1-5
D: TRBD1
V: TRBV29-1
DNA: TGCAGCGTGGGCGACAGGGAACAGCCCCAGCATTTT
CDR3: CSVGDREQPQHF

size: .
J: TRBJ1-5
D: .
V: TRBV29-1
DNA: TGCAGCGTCGCCACAGGGACCGATCAGCCCCAGCATTTT
CDR3: CSVATGTDQPQHF

size: .
J: TRBJ2-5
D: TRBD2
V: TRBV9
DNA: TGTGCCAGCAGCGTTTTGTCTAGCGGGGGGATCCAAGAGACCCAGTACTTC
CDR3: CASSVLSSGGIQETQYF

size: .
J: TRBJ1-3
D: .
V: TRBV2
DNA: TGTGCCAGCAGGGCGGAGAGCTCTGGAAACACCATATATTTT
CDR3: CASRAESSGNTIYF

size: .
J: TRBJ2-5
D: .
V: TRBV5-1
DNA: TGCGCCAGCAGCTTGGAAGGTTCCCGGGGAGAGACCCAGTACTTC
CDR3: CASSLEGSRGETQYF

size: once
J: TRBJ2-5
D: TRBD1
V: TRBV11-1
DNA: TGTGCCAGCAGCTTAGGGCGGACAGGGAAAGAGACCCAGTACTTC
CDR3: CASSLGRTGKETQYF

size: .
J: TRBJ2-1
D: .
V: TRBV28
DNA: TGTGCCAGCAGTTTACCCAGATCGGAGCAGTTCTTC
CDR3: CASSLPRSEQFF

size: .
J: TRBJ1-1
D: .
V: TRBV27
DNA: TGTGCCAGCAGTTCAGCTGGGACATTGGCTGAAGCTTTCTTT
CDR3: CASSSAGTLAEAFF

size: .
J: TRBJ2-1
D: TRBD1
V: TRBV7-2
DNA: TGTGCCAGCAGATTCACAGGGGGCCATGAGCAGTTCTTC
CDR3: CASRFTGGHEQFF

size: .
J: TRBJ2-5
D: .
V: TRBV21-1
DNA: TGTGCCAGCTCCTCCCGGGGGGTCCACCAAGAGACCCAGTACTTC
CDR3: CASSSRGVHQETQYF

size: .
J: TRBJ1-2
D: TRBD1
V: TRBV7-2
DNA: TGTGCCAGCAGCCCAGGGACAGGGGCCCACTATGGCTACACCTTC
CDR3: CASSPGTGAHYGYTF

size: .
J: TRBJ2-7
D: .
V: TRBV6-1
DNA: TGTGCCAGCAGTGAACTATATACCTACGAGCAGTACTTC
CDR3: CASSELYTYEQYF

size: .
J: TRBJ2-1
D: TRBD2
V: TRBV5-3
DNA: TGTGCCAGAAGCCCCGGGGGGGCGGGAGTATACAATGAGCAGTTCTTC
CDR3: CARSPGGAGVYNEQFF

size: .
J: TRBJ2-5
D: TRBD1
V: TRBV27
DNA: TGTGCCAGCGACGAATGCGGCAGGGGGCCAGAGACCCAGTACTTC
CDR3: CASDECGRGPETQYF

size: few
J: TRBJ1-1
D: TRBD1
V: TRBV5-1
DNA: TGCGCCAGCAGCCCTAGACAGGGGGCGCCGGGCACTGAAGCTTTCTTT
CDR3: CASSPRQGAPGTEAFF

size: .
J: TRBJ1-1
D: .
V: TRBV20-1
DNA: TGCAGTAGTCGGGGACTTGAAGCTTTCTTT
CDR3: CSSRGLEAFF

size: .
J: TRBJ2-5
D: TRBD2
V: TRBV7-3
DNA: TGTGCCAGCAGCATAGGGACTAGCGGGACCCAGTACTTC
CDR3: CASSIGTSGTQYF

size: .
J: TRBJ1-2
D: TRBD1
V: TRBV20-1
DNA: TGCAGTGTCACAGGGGGCGCCGGCTACACCTTC
CDR3: CSVTGGAGYTF

size: few
J: TRBJ1-5
D: .
V: TRBV7-3
DNA: TGTGCCAGCAGTTTCGGGATTTCTCAGCCCCAGCATTTT
CDR3: CASSFGISQPQHF

size: few
J: TRBJ2-2
D: .
V: TRBV7-3
DNA: TGTGCCAGCAGCTTATCCGCGCGGCACGGAAACACCGGGGAGCTGTTTTTT
CDR3: CASSLSARHGNTGELFF

size: .
J: TRBJ1-5
D: .
V: TRBV28
DNA: TGTGCCAGCAGACCACTTAATCAGCCCCAGCATTTT
CDR3: CASRPLNQPQHF

size: .
J: TRBJ2-7
D: .
V: TRBV5-1
DNA: TGCGCCAGCAGCGACCGGGACACCACCTACGAGCAGTACTTC
CDR3: CASSDRDTTYEQYF

size: .
J: TRBJ1-5
D: TRBD1
V: TRBV2
DNA: TGTGCCAGCAGCCGGGACAGGGTTAGCAATCAGCCCCAGCATTTT
CDR3: CASSRDRVSNQPQHF

size: .
J: TRBJ2-2
D: TRBD2
V: TRBV4-1
DNA: TGCGCCAGCAGCCAAGTATTGCGTGGGGGGGTTCAGCTAGGCACCGGGGAGCTGTTTTTT
CDR3: CASSQVLRGGVQLGTGELFF

size: .
J: TRBJ2-7
D: .
V: TRBV13
DNA: TGTGCCAGCAGCTTAGGCCGGGCCTACGAGCAGTACTTC
CDR3: CASSLGRAYEQYF

size: .
J: TRBJ1-2
D: .
V: TRBV11-2
DNA: TGTGCCAGCAGCTCTCCCGCTTGGGGGGGTGTTGCCACCTTC
CDR3: CASSSPAWGGVATF

size: .
J: TRBJ1-2
D: TRBD1
V: TRBV30
DNA: TGTGCCTGGACTCGAGGCGGGACAGCGTATGGCTACACCTTC
CDR3: CAWTRGGTAYGYTF

size: once
J: TRBJ2-5
D: .
V: TRBV10-3
DNA: TGTGCCATATCAGGGATTTCTGAGACCCAGTACTTC
CDR3: CAISGISETQYF

size: .
J: TRBJ2-1
D: TRBD2
V: TRBV7-9
DNA: TGTGCCAGCAGCCCAGGGTGGACTAGCTACAATGAGCAGTTCTTC
CDR3: CASSPGWTSYNEQFF

size: .
J: TRBJ1-1
D: .
V: TRBV4-1
DNA: TGCGCCAGCAGCCAAGCCCCCCGGACTGAAGCTTTCTTT
CDR3: CASSQAPRTEAFF

size: .
J: TRBJ2-3
D: .
V: TRBV11-2
DNA: TGTGCCAGCAGCCCACCTCCGCGGCTAAGGAAGGCTGGAGATACGCAGTATTTT
CDR3: CASSPPPRLRKAGDTQYF

size: .
J: TRBJ2-7
D: TRBD2
V: TRBV18
DNA: TGTGCCAGCTCACCTGCGGGGGGCCGGGTCTACGAGCAGTACTTC
CDR3: CASSPAGGRVYEQYF

size: .
J: TRBJ2-2
D: .
V: TRBV5-1
DNA: TGCGCCAGCAGCTCCCTGGGGGCCGACACCGGGGAGCTGTTTTTT
CDR3: CASSSLGADTGELFF

size: once
J: TRBJ1-2
D: .
V: TRBV7-2
DNA: TGTGCCAGCAGCTTAGGGGACATTTATGGCTACACCTTC
CDR3: CASSLGDIYGYTF